This T cell receptor beta chain derives from a study of T-cell memory formation after mild COVID-19. MiXCR, run by TCRdb on the 5' RACE reads, gives a single entry per CDR3 protein. Found here are roughly 560,000 distinct CDR3 sequences, over 20% of them singletons; the top ten hold under 15%. Germline V gene sequence: CDR1 MNHEY, CDR2 SVGAGI. V was pared by 5 bases and J by 1 base, with 14 bases between. The CDR3 runs to 15 residues. The clonotype comes from an adult woman who had mild COVID-19 (a few samples of this study predate the infection). Cell type and time point are not known. This chain uses TRBV6-5 with TRBJ1-1; maybe TRBD1 (5 bases). Sequencing was performed on PBMCs or a T cell subset sorted from them (not recorded which). CDR3: CASSKPGTGNTEAFF. CDR3 nucleotides: TGTGCCAGCAGTAAACCTGGGACGGGGAACACTGAAGCTTTCTTT.